The next 13 T cell receptor beta chains were all read from a single sample in a study of identifying expanded T cells in peripheral blood. Using immunoSEQ multiplex PCR, the repertoire was profiled, and TCRdb retains in-frame clones only, with some absent. The top ten hold about 5.6% of the sample, which has 85,000 to 90,000 clones, approximately 86% seen once. The sample was blood. Receptors were obtained from a person aged 18 to 75 in good health.

This chain links TRBV19 with TRBJ1-5; tentative D call: TRBD1 (6 bases). Germline CDR1 reads LNHDA; CDR2 reads SQIVND (reference sequence). Trimming removed 7 bases at V and 7 bases at J, with 11 bases between. This CDR3 is built from 12 residues. For the CDR3, the DNA is TGTGCCAGTAAGGCAGGGGACCAGCCCCAGCATTTT. It yields the protein CASKAGDQPQHF.

DNA for the CDR3: TGTGCCAGCAGCATAGGGACAGTCCCTAATGAAAAACTGTTTTTT. Amino acid sequence: CASSIGTVPNEKLFF. The rearrangement links TRBV5-8 to TRBJ1-4, with 7 positions matching TRBD1. The CDR3 covers 15 residues. Germline V gene sequence: CDR1 SGHTS, CDR2 YDEGEE. The V segment lost 4 bases and the J segment 3 bases; nucleotides outside the gene matches: 6.

The rearrangement links TRBV2 to TRBJ2-1, with TRBD1 matching 7 bases. Germline CDR1 reads SNHLY; CDR2 reads FYNNEI. The CDR3 consists of 16 residues. J gave up 1 base and V 8 bases, and 11 bases lay outside the gene matches. CDR3 region: CASRSTGTASYNEQFF. For the CDR3, the DNA is TGTGCCAGCCGATCGACCGGGACAGCTTCCTACAATGAGCAGTTCTTC.

The chain has TRBV7-2 and TRBJ2-7; 9 nucleotides align to TRBD1. After removal of 5 bases from V and 2 bases from J, the junction contained 7 bases not matched to a gene. Germline lookup yields CDR1 SGHTA and CDR2 FQGNSA. The CDR3 length is 15 residues. CDR3 amino acids: CASSAWDRATYEQYF. The CDR3 DNA is TGTGCCAGCAGCGCCTGGGACAGGGCGACCTACGAGCAGTACTTC.

The V and J genes are TRBV5-6 and TRBJ1-1; D gene unclear. CDR1 and CDR2 (germline): SGHDT, YYEEEE. This CDR3 comprises 14 residues. V was cut by 2 bases and J by 4 bases, with 12 bases left in between. The CDR3 sequence: CASSFTLRSTEAFF. The CDR3 nucleotides are TGTGCCAGCAGCTTTACCTTGAGGAGCACTGAAGCTTTCTTT.

This chain links TRBV29-1 with TRBJ2-1; 7 positions match TRBD1. This CDR3 comprises 11 residues. Germline V gene data show CDR1 as SQVTM and CDR2 as ANQGSEA. CDR3 loop: CSAHSGGEQFF. The CDR3 nucleotides are TGCAGTGCCCACTCAGGGGGTGAGCAGTTCTTC.

J is TRBJ1-1 and V is TRBV5-1; D possibly corresponds to TRBD1 (6 bases). Trimming removed 2 bases at V and 2 bases at J, with 10 bases between. Germline values: CDR1 SGHRS, CDR2 YFSETQ. CDR3 length equals 14 residues. CDR3 amino acids: CASSFPDRNTEAFF. The CDR3 DNA reads TGCGCCAGCAGCTTCCCGGACAGAAACACTGAAGCTTTCTTT. Variable domain in full (rest from reference TRBV5-1 and TRBJ1-1): KAGVTQTPRYLIKTRGQQVTLSCSPISGHRSVSWYQQTPGQGLQFLFEYFSETQRNKGNFPGRFSGRQFSNSRSEMNVSTLELGDSALYLCASSFPDRNTEAFFGQGTRLTVV.

The gene calls are TRBV9 and TRBJ1-1; 7 nucleotides match TRBD1. The CDR3 has 14 residues. In germline, CDR1 is SGDLS, CDR2 YYNGEE. Trimming removed 3 bases from V and 0 bases from J; junction bases left unmatched: 2. The CDR3 is CASSAQGVNTEAFF. The CDR3 coding sequence is TGTGCCAGCAGCGCGCAGGGGGTGAACACTGAAGCTTTCTTT.

The chain links TRBV27 to TRBJ2-1; the D gene is possibly TRBD1 (5 bases). The CDR3 spans 15 residues. V lost 3 bases, J lost 4 bases, and 13 bases lay in between. The germline gives CDR1 MNHEY, CDR2 SMNVEV (reference sequence). CDR3 sequence (DNA): TGTGCCAGCAGTTTTAGGGCAGGGAATTACAATGAGCAGTTCTTC. This encodes CASSFRAGNYNEQFF.

The chain is built from TRBV21-1 and TRBJ2-1; no check of the table's D call, TRBD1, against the DNA was made. TRBV21-1 is shown as a pseudogene. The CDR3 contains 13 residues. The CDR3 bases are TGTGCCAGCAGCACCCGTCAGGGTTATGAGCAGTTCTTC. Translation: CASSTRQGYEQFF.

The V call is TRBV4-3, the J call TRBJ1-2; the D gene is possibly TRBD1 (5 bases). Germline V CDR1 and CDR2: LGHNA, YSLEER. The germline V and J ends were trimmed by 0 bases and 0 bases, with 23 bases remaining between them. CDR3 length equals 20 residues. CDR3 loop: CASSQDLRTAMGTSNYGYTF. CDR3 nucleotide sequence: TGCGCCAGCAGCCAAGATTTGAGGACGGCAATGGGGACCTCTAACTATGGCTACACCTTC.

The chain combines TRBV2 with TRBJ1-2, with D uncertain. Deletions cut 10 bases from V and 6 bases from J, with 15 bases between. CDR1 SNHLY and CDR2 FYNNEI come from the germline V gene. The CDR3 is made up of 12 amino acids. CDR3 sequence reads: CATRRDTHGYTF. The DNA of the CDR3 is TGTGCCACCAGGAGAGATACTCATGGCTACACCTTC.

This rearrangement joins TRBV2 to TRBJ1-1; D remains unclear. The length of the CDR3 is 14 residues. Germline V gene sequence: CDR1 SNHLY, CDR2 FYNNEI. V lost 8 bases and J 4 bases, leaving 17 bases between the germline ends. This CDR3 is CASGLGLVGTEAFF. CDR3 bases: TGTGCCAGCGGACTCGGACTCGTGGGCACTGAAGCTTTCTTT.